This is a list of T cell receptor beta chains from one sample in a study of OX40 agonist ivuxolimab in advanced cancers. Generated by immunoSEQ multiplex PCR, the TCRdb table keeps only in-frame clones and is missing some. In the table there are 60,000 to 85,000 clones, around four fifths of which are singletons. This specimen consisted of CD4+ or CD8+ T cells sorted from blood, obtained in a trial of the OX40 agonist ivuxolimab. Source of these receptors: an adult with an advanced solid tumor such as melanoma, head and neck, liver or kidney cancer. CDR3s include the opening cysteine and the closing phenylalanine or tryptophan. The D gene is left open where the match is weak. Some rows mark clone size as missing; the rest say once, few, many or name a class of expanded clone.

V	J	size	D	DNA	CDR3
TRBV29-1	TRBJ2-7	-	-	TGCAGCGTTGCAATCGACGAGCAGTACTTC	CSVAIDEQYF
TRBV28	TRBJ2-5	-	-	TGTGCCAGCAGTTTTATCGAGGGGGGGAAAGAGACCCAGTACTTC	CASSFIEGGKETQYF
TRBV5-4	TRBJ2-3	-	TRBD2	TGTGCCAGCAGCTTGGCCGGGACTAGGATGGGAGATACGCAGTATTTT	CASSLAGTRMGDTQYF
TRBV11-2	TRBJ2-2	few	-	TGTGCCAGCAGCTTAATAGCGACCGGGGAGCTGTTTTTT	CASSLIATGELFF
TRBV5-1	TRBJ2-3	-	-	TGCGCCAGCAGCACAGGACAGAGCACAGATACGCAGTATTTT	CASSTGQSTDTQYF
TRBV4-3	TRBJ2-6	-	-	TGCGCCAGCAGCCAATCCCCCCCTTCCAGGCGGAGTGGGGCCAACGTCCTGACTTTC	CASSQSPPSRRSGANVLTF
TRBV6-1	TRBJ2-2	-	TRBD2	TGTGCCAGCAGTGAAGCAGGCCGTTTAGCGGGAGTACGAACCGGGGAGCTGTTTTTT	CASSEAGRLAGVRTGELFF
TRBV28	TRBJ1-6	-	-	TGTGCCAGCAACGTACGAGATCGTAATTCACCCCTCCACTTT	CASNVRDRNSPLHF
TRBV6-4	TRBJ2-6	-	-	TGTGCCAGCAGAGACAGTTCTGGGGCCAACGTCCTGACTTTC	CASRDSSGANVLTF
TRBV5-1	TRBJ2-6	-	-	TGCGCCAGCAGCTTGAGAGGGCAGGGCGATCTTATATCTGGGGCCAACGTCCTGACTTTC	CASSLRGQGDLISGANVLTF
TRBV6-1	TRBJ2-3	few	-	TGTGCCAGCGGTGGGGCCACCACAGATACGCAGTATTTT	CASGGATTDTQYF
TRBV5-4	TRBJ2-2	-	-	TGTGCCAGCAGCTCATGGACAGCGAACACCGGGGAGCTGTTTTTT	CASSSWTANTGELFF
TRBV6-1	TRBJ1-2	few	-	TGTGCCAGCAGTGAAAACTATGGCTACACCTTC	CASSENYGYTF
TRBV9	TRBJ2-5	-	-	TGTGCCAGCAGCGTAGGACAGGGAGGAGAGACCCAGTACTTC	CASSVGQGGETQYF
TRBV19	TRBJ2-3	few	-	TGTGCCAGTAGTATAGGACAGGTCACAGATACGCAGTATTTT	CASSIGQVTDTQYF
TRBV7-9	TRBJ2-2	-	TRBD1	TGTGCCAGCAGCCATACCACCGGGACAGTGGGCACCGGGGAGCTGTTTTTT	CASSHTTGTVGTGELFF
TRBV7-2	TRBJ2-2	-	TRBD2	TGTGCCAGCAGCTTAGTTAGCGGGGTAAACACCGGGGAGCTGTTTTTT	CASSLVSGVNTGELFF
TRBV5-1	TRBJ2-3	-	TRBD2	TGCGCCAGCAGCTTGCAGACTAGCGGAAACACAGATACGCAGTATTTT	CASSLQTSGNTDTQYF
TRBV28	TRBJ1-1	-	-	TGTGCCAGCAGTTTATTTTCAAGGGGGGGGAGATACACTGAAGCTTTCTTT	CASSLFSRGGRYTEAFF
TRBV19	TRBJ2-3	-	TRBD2	TGTGCCAGTAGTATTAGACTAGCGGGCAGAGATACGCAGTATTTT	CASSIRLAGRDTQYF